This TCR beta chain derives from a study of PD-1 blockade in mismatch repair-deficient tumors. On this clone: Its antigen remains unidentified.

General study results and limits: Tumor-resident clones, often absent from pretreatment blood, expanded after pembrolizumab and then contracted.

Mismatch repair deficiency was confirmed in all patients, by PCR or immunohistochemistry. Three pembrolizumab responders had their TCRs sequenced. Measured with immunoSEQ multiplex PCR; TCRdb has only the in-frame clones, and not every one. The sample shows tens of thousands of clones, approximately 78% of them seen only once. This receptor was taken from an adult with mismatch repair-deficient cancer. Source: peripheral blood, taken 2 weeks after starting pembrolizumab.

The CDR3 bases are TGCGCCAGCAGTGCGGCAGGTGGGAAAGCTTTCTTT. Protein product: CASSAAGGKAFF. V and J are TRBV10-1 and TRBJ1-1; no reliable D call. The CDR3 loop spans 12 amino acids. V lost 4 bases, J lost 9 bases, and 12 bases lay in between. Per the germline V gene, CDR1 is WNHNN and CDR2 is SYGVQD (reference sequence).